Reported below is one TCR beta chain. Its antigen remains undetermined. Base qualities are not provided; no much larger clone lies one nucleotide away. This sample was included in a study of CD8+ T cells in alopecia areata (dated by TCRdb to 2017 to 2018). The study in broad terms: Treated patients were enrolled in an open-label pilot trial of oral tofacitinib at 5 to 10 mg twice daily for moderate-to-severe alopecia areata. Patients received tofacitinib for 6 to 18 months and were then followed off drug for 6 months to check for delayed response and recurrence. To study T cell clonal expansion in alopecia areata, the researchers applied high-throughput TCRbeta sequencing to both the C3H/HeJ mouse model and human patients. In humans, TCRbeta sequencing was performed on scalp tissue and on sorted CD4+ and CD8+ peripheral blood T cells from healthy controls and from patients with patchy or totalis/universalis alopecia areata. Patients on tofacitinib were biopsied at baseline and after 4 and 24 weeks of treatment, and several of the patients also had a later scalp biopsy. Clonality in the scalp was compared among normal scalp (n=4), patchy alopecia areata scalp (n=8), and alopecia totalis/universalis scalp (n=8). RNA was extracted with the PAXgene miRNA kit for fixed scalp, the miRNeasy kit for PBMCs, and the RNeasy kit for mouse skin. TCRbeta CDR3 regions were amplified by immunoSEQ multiplex PCR with 35 Vbeta forward and 13 Jbeta reverse primers. Paper-wide results and their limitations: TCR sequences shared between patients were less clear than in mice, possibly partly because of HLA diversity in the patient population. Compared with normal scalp, lesional scalp had higher clonality and more expanded CD8+ clones, particularly in alopecia totalis/universalis, a pattern that suggests antigenic drive. Scalp TCR repertoire analysis is complicated because resident alphabeta T cells in normal human skin are also sequenced, whereas mouse skin is dominated by gammadelta T cells.

Libraries were prepared through the immunoSEQ multiplex PCR assay. For TCR sequencing, RNA was extracted from every sample and reverse transcribed into cDNA to serve as template. SuperScript III was used to make first-strand cDNA, primed with a 2:1 mix of oligo-dT and random hexamers. A synthetic immune receptor repertoire was used to assess amplification bias, and residual bias was removed computationally. In the original analysis: After raw reads were preprocessed to remove errors, the CDR3 was defined following IMGT conventions as running from the conserved cysteine to phenylalanine. To get clonality, Shannon entropy was normalized by log2 of the number of productive unique TCRs and the result was subtracted from 1. Scalp TCRbeta sequences were cross-referenced with sorted blood CD4 and CD8 repertoires so that the CD4 or CD8 identity of scalp clones could be inferred. As stored in TCRdb, this immuneACCESS dataset retains in-frame rearrangements with V and J assigned. A fraction of the clones does not appear; measured against another copy, unresolved V genes explain less than half of the discrepancy, and the remainder lacks a known reason. V, J and clone size were drawn from that table, and D and trimming were deduced from the DNA. This sample has a few hundred thousand clones in its table, and about two thirds of those were observed once. The ten largest make up approximately 1.2% of the sample.

Reading from cysteine to phenylalanine, the CDR3 counts 14 amino acids. Only the CDR3 part of the read is kept: 42 bases, read in frame from the first base. V is cut back by 4 bases and J by 9 bases, with 15 bases in the junction unmatched. Reading the germline V gene gives CDR1 SQVTM and CDR2 ANQGSEA. The sample's time point, from its label and the paper: baseline before oral tofacitinib. Lesional scalp punch biopsies and peripheral blood were obtained from alopecia areata patients. After PBMCs were isolated by density centrifugation and stained for CD3, CD4 and CD8, a FACSAria was used to sort CD4+ and CD8+ T cells.

This clonotype was sampled from a human donor with alopecia areata. The chain was built from TRBV29-1 and TRBJ2-7; TRBD1 lines up with 7 middle nucleotides. Sequenced material: CD4+ T cells sorted from blood, taken at week 0. For the CDR3, the sequence is CSVVFRRQGFGQYF. The bases are TGCAGCGTTGTATTTCGCCGACAGGGCTTTGGGCAGTACTTC.